This T cell receptor beta chain was profiled in a study of cytomegalovirus exposure and HLA in healthy donors. Study results and limitations: In vitro checks showed that a few CMV-associated chains really do target CMV antigens. TCR beta V- and J-gene trimming was later associated with a missense DCLRE1C variant.

A note on this clone: Its antigen is unidentified.

J lost 4 bases, V lost 2 bases, and 2 bases had no gene match. The germline CDR1 and CDR2 sequences are SGHVS and FQNEAQ. There are 16 residues in the CDR3. With 60 Vbeta and 13 Jbeta primers, the PCR was carried out. Sequencing used immunoSEQ multiplex PCR; TCRdb keeps in-frame clones, though not all of them. Here the sample spans 190,000 or so clones, roughly 87% being singletons. The material sequenced was PBMCs. The chain employs TRBV7-8 and TRBJ2-1; TRBD2 matches 13 bases. This clonotype originated in a middle-aged man in good health and CMV-seronegative. The CDR3 is CASSLRGLAGYNEQFF. The CDR3 DNA reads as TGTGCCAGCAGCTTAAGGGGACTAGCGGGATACAATGAGCAGTTCTTC.